This T cell receptor beta chain derives from a study of beta chain features in type 1 diabetes. Study results and limitations: For cells with high TCR expression, cDNA sequencing could yield over-representation.

Blood was drawn once from each donor into heparinised tubes. The draws averaged roughly 120 mL. Isolation of CD4+ naive, central memory, regulatory and stem cell-like memory cells was achieved by sorting via CD45RO/CCR7/CD25/CD127/CD95/CD27. V lost 7 bases and J lost 14, with 16 bases in between. The CDR3 runs 11 residues. Germline loops: CDR1 MDHEN, CDR2 SYDVKM. Expressed TCRB transcripts were sequenced because the isolated RNA had all been reverse transcribed beforehand. Libraries were prepared by immunoSEQ multiplex PCR; TCRdb keeps only in-frame clonotypes and omits some of them. Among 900,000 or so clones listed, 15% to 20% were seen once. This clone was seen a few times. Its antigen is unidentified.

Source material: naive CD4+ T cells from blood. The receptor was isolated from a woman between 18 and 29 years old in good health. This chain connects TRBV28 to TRBJ2-3; D remains unclear. Written as DNA, the CDR3 is TGTGCCAGCACCACCCAAGGCCGTTCGTATTTT. Translating gives CASTTQGRSYF.